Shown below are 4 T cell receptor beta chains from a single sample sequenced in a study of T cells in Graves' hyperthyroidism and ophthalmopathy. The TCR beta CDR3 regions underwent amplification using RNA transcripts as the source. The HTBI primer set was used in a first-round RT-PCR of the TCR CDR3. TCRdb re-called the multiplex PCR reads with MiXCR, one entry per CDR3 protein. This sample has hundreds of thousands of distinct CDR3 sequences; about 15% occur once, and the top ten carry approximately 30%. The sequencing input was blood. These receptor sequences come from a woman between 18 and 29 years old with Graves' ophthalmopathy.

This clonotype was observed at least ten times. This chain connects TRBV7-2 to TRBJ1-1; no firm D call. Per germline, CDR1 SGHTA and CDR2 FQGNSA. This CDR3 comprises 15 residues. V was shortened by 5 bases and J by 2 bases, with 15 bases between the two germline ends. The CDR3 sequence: CASSLGPPPNTEAFF. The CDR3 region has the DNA TGTGCCAGCAGCCTAGGACCACCACCAAACACTGAAGCTTTCTTT. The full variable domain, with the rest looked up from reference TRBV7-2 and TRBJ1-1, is GAGVSQSPSNKVTEKGKDVELRCDPISGHTALYWYRQSLGQGLEFLIYFQGNSAPDKSGLPSDRFSAERTGGSVSTLTIQRTQQEDSAVYLCASSLGPPPNTEAFFGQGTRLTVV.

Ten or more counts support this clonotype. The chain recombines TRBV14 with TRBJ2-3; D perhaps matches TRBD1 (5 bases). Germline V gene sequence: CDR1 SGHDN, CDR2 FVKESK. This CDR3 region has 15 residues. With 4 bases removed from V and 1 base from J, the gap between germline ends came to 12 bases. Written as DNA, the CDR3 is TGTGCCAGCAGCCTGGACACGGGCGGCACAGATACGCAGTATTTT. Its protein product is CASSLDTGGTDTQYF.

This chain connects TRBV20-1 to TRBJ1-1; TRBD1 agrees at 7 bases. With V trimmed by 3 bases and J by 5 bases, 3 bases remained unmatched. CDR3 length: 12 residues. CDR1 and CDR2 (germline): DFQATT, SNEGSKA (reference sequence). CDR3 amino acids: CSARQGETEAFF. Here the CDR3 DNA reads TGCAGTGCTAGGCAGGGGGAGACTGAAGCTTTCTTT.

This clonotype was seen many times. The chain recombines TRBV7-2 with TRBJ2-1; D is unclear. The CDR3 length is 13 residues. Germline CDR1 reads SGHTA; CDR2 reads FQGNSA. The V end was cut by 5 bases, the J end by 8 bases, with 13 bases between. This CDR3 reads CASSQGPGDEQFF. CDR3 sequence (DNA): TGTGCCAGCAGCCAAGGGCCGGGTGATGAGCAGTTCTTC.